This T cell receptor beta chain was identified during a study of tumor-infiltrating lymphocytes in localized non-small cell lung cancer. Points on this clone: Its matching antigen is unknown.

Notes on the study in general: Only some patients had TCR sequencing, depending on available tissue.

Losses at the gene ends were 1 base for V and 5 bases for J; bases not matched to a gene: 7. Germline V CDR1 and CDR2: SGDLS, YYNGEE. The CDR3 contains 16 residues. Repertoires were generated with immunoSEQ multiplex PCR, while TCRdb's copy carries only in-frame clones and drops some. Among about 10,000 clones listed, about three fifths were seen once. The material sequenced was uninvolved lung tissue not adjacent to the tumor. V gene TRBV9 combines with J gene TRBJ2-5, with 11 nucleotides matching TRBD2. This TCR derives from a human donor with non-small cell lung cancer. In nucleotides, the CDR3 is TGTGCCAGCAGCGTACATCTAGCGGGGGGAGAGGAGACCCAGTACTTC. Protein product: CASSVHLAGGEETQYF. Supplemented by reference TRBV9 and TRBJ2-5, the full variable domain reads DSGVTQTPKHLITATGQRVTLRCSPRSGDLSVYWYQQSLDQGLQFLIQYYNGEERAKGNILERFSAQQFPDLHSELNLSSLELGDSALYFCASSVHLAGGEETQYFGPGTRLLVL.